This T cell receptor (beta chain) was captured in a study of blood T cell repertoires in COVID-19. Produced via immunoSEQ multiplex PCR; TCRdb's table is partial and in-frame only. The top ten hold approximately 18% of the sample, which has fewer than 400,000 clones, 92% seen once. After removal of 8 bases from V and 4 bases from J, the junction contained 8 bases not matched to a gene. Per the germline V gene, CDR1 is KGHDR and CDR2 is SFDVKD. The CDR3 sequence is 14 residues long. The chain uses TRBV24-1 and TRBJ1-1, with 8 bases matching TRBD1. The TCR comes from a woman aged 25 to 45 who had recovered from COVID-19. Material for sequencing was PBMCs or T cells enriched from blood (not recorded which). This CDR3 is CATTGGQDPTEAFF. Here the CDR3 DNA reads TGTGCCACCACTGGGGGACAGGACCCCACTGAAGCTTTCTTT.